These 13 T cell receptor beta chains were all obtained from the same sample, sequenced in a study of T cell repertoires in cytomegalovirus infection. For these receptors, no antigen is known. Each CDR3 protein gets one entry after TCRdb re-called the reads with MiXCR. The sample lists some 99,000 distinct CDR3 sequences, about 28% occurring once. Sequences were derived from CD8+ T cells from cultured PBMCs, sampled from culture after CMV antigen stimulation. Receptors originate from a human donor in good health (CMV status not recorded). Some clones in this sample may be carry-over from other donors' samples.

This clonotype was detected a few times. At one end the junction does not follow the germline gene, possibly because of a read error. This chain uses TRBV7-9 with TRBJ1-2, with D unresolved. Germline loops: CDR1 SEHNR, CDR2 FQNEAQ (reference sequence). The CDR3 loop spans 13 amino acids. CDR3 bases: TGTGCCAGCAGGTTAGGCAGTCTCTATGGCTACACCTTC. Its protein is CASRLGSLYGYTF.

This chain links TRBV5-4 with TRBJ1-1; D gene ambiguous. CDR1 is SGHNT and CDR2 is YYREEE in the germline V gene (reference sequence). This CDR3 is built from 15 residues. With 4 bases removed from V and 4 bases from J, the gap between germline ends came to 17 bases. The CDR3 coding sequence is TGTGCCAGCAGCGCCGCAGGTGGGCTGCCCACTGAAGCTTTCTTT. It yields the protein CASSAAGGLPTEAFF.

The chain is built from TRBV12-3 or TRBV12-4 and TRBJ2-3; TRBD2 might be the D (5 bases). V dropped 4 bases and J dropped 2 bases, with 13 bases sitting between them. The CDR3 runs 15 residues. The CDR3 DNA reads as TGTGCCAGCAGTTATCTTCCCGGGGACACAGATACGCAGTATTTT. Translating gives CASSYLPGDTDTQYF.

Many counts were recorded for this clonotype. V gene TRBV7-6 combines with J gene TRBJ1-5; maybe TRBD1 (6 bases). V shed 4 bases and J shed 7 bases, with 11 bases lying between them. CDR3 length: 13 amino acids. The V gene's germline CDR1 is SGHVS and CDR2 FNYEAQ. CDR3 nucleotide sequence: TGTGCCAGCAGCTATTCGACAGGACAGCCCCAGCATTTT. Protein: CASSYSTGQPQHF. Combining the CDR3 with reference TRBV7-6 and TRBJ1-5 gives the whole variable domain GAGVSQSPRYKVTKRGQDVALRCDPISGHVSLYWYRQALGQGPEFLTYFNYEAQQDKSGLPNDRFSAERPEGSISTLTIQRTEQRDSAMYRCASSYSTGQPQHFGDGTRLSIL.

The J gene is TRBJ1-5, the V gene TRBV12-3 or TRBV12-4; D unclear. Trimming removed 1 base at V and 6 bases at J, with 10 bases between. The CDR3 covers 14 residues. The CDR3 DNA sequence: TGTGCCAGCAGTTTAGGAGGGTTCAGTCAGCCCCAGCATTTT. The encoded protein is CASSLGGFSQPQHF.

This clonotype was detected many times. The chain uses TRBV7-8 and TRBJ1-2; 7 bases fit TRBD1. J lost 0 bases, V lost 2 bases, and 6 bases had no gene match. In germline, CDR1 is SGHVS, CDR2 FQNEAQ. The CDR3 covers 16 residues. The CDR3 reads CASSLPRGAPNYGYTF. Written as DNA, the CDR3 is TGTGCCAGCAGCTTACCCAGGGGGGCCCCTAACTATGGCTACACCTTC.

Only a few counts were recorded for this clonotype. The chain combines TRBV6-5 with TRBJ1-1; D gene ambiguous. V gave up 0 bases and J gave up 3 bases, with 8 bases separating them. The CDR3 sequence is 14 residues long. Germline-derived CDR1 and CDR2 are MNHEY and SVGAGI. This CDR3 is CASSYSGFDTEAFF. Here the CDR3 DNA reads TGTGCCAGCAGTTACTCGGGTTTTGACACTGAAGCTTTCTTT.

The chain recombines TRBV2 with TRBJ2-2; D not certain. The CDR3 extends over 14 amino acids. The germline V and J ends were trimmed by 2 bases and 2 bases, with 6 bases remaining between them. CDR1 is SNHLY and CDR2 is FYNNEI in the germline V gene. The CDR3 nucleotides are TGTGCCAGCAGTGAATCTTTTAACACCGGGGAGCTGTTTTTT. Protein product: CASSESFNTGELFF.

The chain is built from TRBV12-3 or TRBV12-4 and TRBJ2-1; the match to TRBD1 covers 11 bases. The CDR3 consists of 15 residues. The V gene end was trimmed by 2 bases and the J gene end by 6 bases; junction bases not matched to a gene: 3. The CDR3 region is CASSLFGTGGNEQFF. For the CDR3, the DNA is TGTGCCAGCAGTTTATTTGGGACAGGGGGCAATGAGCAGTTCTTC.

This clonotype came up many times. This chain links TRBV12-3 or TRBV12-4 with TRBJ2-1; TRBD2 matches at 11 bases. The CDR3 sequence is 16 residues long. J gave up 0 bases and V 3 bases, and 1 base lay outside the gene matches. The CDR3 nucleotides read TGTGCCAGCAGTTTGGGACTAGCGGCCTCCTACAATGAGCAGTTCTTC. Protein product: CASSLGLAASYNEQFF.

CDR3 residues: CASSWGPVGGYTF. The CDR3 nucleotides read TGTGCCAGCAGCTGGGGACCGGTGGGTGGCTACACCTTC. This chain uses TRBV7-9 with TRBJ1-2; maybe TRBD1 (5 bases). V was clipped by 4 bases and J by 7 bases, with 13 bases between them. Germline values: CDR1 SEHNR, CDR2 FQNEAQ (reference sequence). The CDR3 totals 13 residues. Filled out from reference TRBV7-9 and TRBJ1-2, the complete variable domain reads DTGVSQNPRHKITKRGQNVTFRCDPISEHNRLYWYRQTLGQGPEFLTYFQNEAQLEKSRLLSDRFSAERPKGSFSTLEIQRTEQGDSAMYLCASSWGPVGGYTFGSGTRLTVV.

The chain is built from TRBV28 and TRBJ2-1; no clear D. The germline gives CDR1 MDHEN, CDR2 SYDVKM. Trimming removed 1 base from V and 3 bases from J, with 10 bases in between. This CDR3 spans 15 amino acids. The CDR3 loop reads CASSLLAVGYNEQFF. As DNA, the CDR3 is TGTGCCAGCAGTTTATTGGCGGTCGGCTACAATGAGCAGTTCTTC.

This clonotype was observed a few times. V and J are TRBV12-3 or TRBV12-4 and TRBJ1-2; the match to TRBD1 covers 7 bases. The junction had 11 bases not matched to a gene; V was cut back by 6 bases and J by 4 bases. The CDR3 loop spans 15 amino acids. This CDR3 reads CASSSPGQLSYGYTF. CDR3 coding DNA: TGTGCCAGCAGCAGTCCGGGACAGTTAAGCTATGGCTACACCTTC.